The 7 T cell receptor beta chains below were found in one sample sequenced in a study of cytomegalovirus exposure and HLA in healthy donors (dated 2017 in TCRdb). Library creation used the immunoSEQ multiplex PCR assay. A mixture of 60 forward primers for TCR Vbeta segments and 13 reverse primers for TCR Jbeta segments was used in the multiplex PCR. This immuneACCESS table, as held by TCRdb, lists in-frame sequences with V and J called but not all clones. Of the missing ones, under half trace to an unresolved V gene in checked studies; the others have no known cause. The table held for this sample gives 150,000 to 200,000 clones. Of the sample, about 0.8% falls within the top ten clones. Source material: PBMCs. These receptors were taken from a woman aged 18 to 35 in good health and CMV-seropositive.

The chain combines TRBV19 with TRBJ2-5, with D hard to call. CDR3 size: 12 residues. Germline values: CDR1 LNHDA, CDR2 SQIVND (reference sequence). Trimming removed 4 bases from V and 5 bases from J, with 8 bases in between. DNA for the CDR3: TGTGCCAGTAGTAATCTTGCGGAGACCCAGTACTTC. Translating it yields CASSNLAETQYF.

The rearrangement uses TRBV6-5 and TRBJ2-1, with TRBD1 matching over 7 bases. V was pared by 6 bases and J by 4 bases, with 3 bases of the junction left unmatched. The CDR3 sequence is 13 residues long. From germline, CDR1 is MNHEY and CDR2 SVGAGI. CDR3 sequence reads: CASRRDSYNEQFF. The CDR3, as DNA: TGTGCCAGCAGAAGGGACAGTTACAATGAGCAGTTCTTC.

The CDR3 DNA sequence: TGTGCCAGCTCACCGTCGACAGGGACTGGAAACACCATATATTTT. Amino acid sequence: CASSPSTGTGNTIYF. This sequence joins TRBV18 and TRBJ1-3; 7 nucleotides align to TRBD1. CDR1 KGHSH and CDR2 LQKENI come from the germline V gene. The CDR3 runs to 15 residues. Germline trimming cut 3 bases from V and 2 bases from J; bases unmatched to any gene: 4. The entire variable domain, with the rest obtained from reference TRBV18 and TRBJ1-3, is as follows: NAGVMQNPRHLVRRRGQEARLRCSPMKGHSHVYWYRQLPEEGLKFMVYLQKENIIDESGMPKERFSAEFPKEGPSILRIQQVVRGDSAAYFCASSPSTGTGNTIYFGEGSWLTVV.

The rearrangement uses TRBV11-2 and TRBJ1-4; TRBD1 might be the D (5 bases). The germline gives CDR1 SGHAT, CDR2 FQNNGV. The CDR3 runs 14 residues. Deletions cut 5 bases from V and 1 base from J, with 8 bases between. The CDR3 spells CASSPDRTNEKLFF. In nucleotides, the CDR3 is TGTGCCAGCAGCCCAGACAGAACTAATGAAAAACTGTTTTTT.

This chain links TRBV6-1 with TRBJ2-7; 9 nucleotides align to TRBD2. J lost 3 bases, V lost 3 bases, and 15 bases had no gene match. Germline V gene data show CDR1 as MNHNS and CDR2 as SASEGT. CDR3 length equals 18 residues. CDR3 residues: CASSESLLAGRIFYEQYF. In DNA form, the CDR3 reads TGTGCCAGCAGTGAGTCTCTGCTAGCGGGGCGGATCTTCTACGAGCAGTACTTC.

The V gene is TRBV4-1, the J gene TRBJ2-4, with 7 bases that match TRBD2. There are 18 residues in the CDR3. J gave up 3 bases and V 3 bases, and 14 bases lay outside the gene matches. Germline V lookup: CDR1 MGHRA, CDR2 YSYEKL. This chain's CDR3 is CASSQGLLAHGDKNIQYF. For the CDR3, the DNA is TGCGCCAGCAGCCAGGGTCTACTAGCGCACGGTGACAAAAACATTCAGTACTTC.

A note on this clone: One end of the junction varies from germline; a read error may be responsible. The chain recombines TRBV6-5 with TRBJ2-7; D gene ambiguous. This CDR3 contains 14 residues. Germline CDR1 MNHEY, CDR2 SVGAGI. In nucleotides, the CDR3 is TGTGCCAGCAGTTACTCAGGCAGAACCTACGAGCGGTACTTC. Protein product: CASSYSGRTYERYF.